The 28 T cell receptor beta chains below all came from one sample that was sequenced in a study of CD8+CD57+ T cells in acquired aplastic anemia. Before being chosen for sequencing, patients had shown CD8+CD57+ cell expansion by flow cytometry. Genomic DNA provided the template from which TCR beta VDJ and CDR3 profiles were obtained. TCRdb itself ran the reads through MiXCR, one entry per CDR3 protein. The sample carries over 150,000 distinct CDR3 sequences, 48% recorded once. The sequencing input was sorted CD4+, CD8+, or CD8+CD57+ T cells (not recorded which) from PBMCs. These receptors were obtained from a human donor with aplastic anemia.

The CDR3 DNA follows: TGTGCCAGCAGTTCCCAGGCAGGTCCCTACAATGAGCAGTTCTTC. Translating it yields CASSSQAGPYNEQFF. V is TRBV6-5 and J is TRBJ2-1; D remains ambiguous. This CDR3 spans 15 amino acids. V shed 4 bases and J shed 2 bases, with 12 bases lying between them. Per germline, CDR1 MNHEY and CDR2 SVGAGI.

The rearrangement joins TRBV10-1 to TRBJ2-7; a weak D match, TRBD2 (5 bases). Germline CDR1 is WNHNN and CDR2 is SYGVQD (reference sequence). V lost 3 bases and J 3 bases, leaving 12 bases between the germline ends. This CDR3 is 14 amino acids long. The CDR3 region is CASSELVQNYEQYF. CDR3 sequence (DNA): TGCGCCAGCAGTGAACTAGTACAGAACTACGAGCAGTACTTC.

This clonotype was seen a handful of times. The chain joins TRBV29-1 to TRBJ1-5; 8 nucleotides match TRBD1. V shed 4 bases and J 1 base; nucleotides not matched to a gene: 0. CDR3 length: 13 residues. Germline V gives CDR1 SQVTM, CDR2 ANQGSEA. CDR3 nucleotide sequence: TGCAGCGTTGCAGGGGGCAGCAATCAGCCCCAGCATTTT. Translation: CSVAGGSNQPQHF. Filled out from reference TRBV29-1 and TRBJ1-5, the complete variable domain reads SAVISQKPSRDICQRGTSLTIQCQVDSQVTMMFWYRQQPGQSLTLIATANQGSEATYESGFVIDKFPISRPNLTFSTLTVSNMSPEDSSIYLCSVAGGSNQPQHFGDGTRLSIL.

This clonotype is a singleton in its sample. This chain joins TRBV7-6 and TRBJ2-2; 9 bases are a match to TRBD1. CDR3 length: 14 residues. Germline V gene lookup returns CDR1 SGHVS and CDR2 FNYEAQ. The J segment lost 9 bases and the V segment lost 1 base, leaving 3 bases of the junction unmatched. CDR3 amino acids: CASSLEGQGRELFF. The CDR3 DNA sequence: TGTGCCAGCAGCTTAGAGGGACAGGGAAGGGAGCTGTTTTTT.

V is TRBV24-1 and J is TRBJ1-2; the D is unclear. CDR1 is KGHDR and CDR2 is SFDVKD in the germline V gene. With 5 bases removed from V and 2 bases from J, the gap between germline ends came to 14 bases. The CDR3 has 15 amino acids. CDR3 loop: CATSASWAPNYGYTF. The CDR3, as DNA: TGTGCCACCAGTGCAAGTTGGGCCCCAAACTATGGCTACACCTTC.

In this sample, this clonotype turned up many times. V is TRBV5-1 and J is TRBJ2-2; D is possibly TRBD1 or TRBD2 (5 bases each). The length of the CDR3 is 14 residues. V was cut by 7 bases and J by 7 bases, with 17 bases left in between. CDR1 and CDR2 from the germline V gene are SGHRS and YFSETQ. Here the CDR3 reads CASGEGLGDGELFF. The CDR3, as DNA: TGCGCCAGCGGCGAGGGGCTGGGGGACGGGGAGCTGTTTTTT. The full variable domain, completed using reference TRBV5-1 and TRBJ2-2, is KAGVTQTPRYLIKTRGQQVTLSCSPISGHRSVSWYQQTPGQGLQFLFEYFSETQRNKGNFPGRFSGRQFSNSRSEMNVSTLELGDSALYLCASGEGLGDGELFFGEGSRLTVL.

This chain connects TRBV2 to TRBJ1-6, with no clear D. The ends were cut back, 6 bases at V and 4 bases at J, with 13 bases in the middle. The CDR3 runs to 15 residues. Germline V gene sequence: CDR1 SNHLY, CDR2 FYNNEI. The DNA of the CDR3 is TGTGCCAGCAGACCGGGCCGAGGGTATAATTCACCCCTCCACTTT. Translated: CASRPGRGYNSPLHF. Complete variable domain (other parts from reference TRBV2 and TRBJ1-6): EPEVTQTPSHQVTQMGQEVILRCVPISNHLYFYWYRQILGQKVEFLVSFYNNEISEKSEIFDDQFSVERPDGSNFTLKIRSTKLEDSAMYFCASRPGRGYNSPLHFGNGTRLTVT.

The V and J genes are TRBV6-5 and TRBJ2-3; 7 nucleotides line up with TRBD1. After removal of 6 bases from V and 2 bases from J, the junction contained 8 bases not matched to a gene. The CDR3 length is 15 residues. Germline V gene sequence: CDR1 MNHEY, CDR2 SVGAGI. CDR3: CASRQGMGITDTQYF. The CDR3 DNA reads as TGTGCCAGCAGACAGGGGATGGGGATCACAGATACGCAGTATTTT.

This clonotype was counted ten times or more. The genes are TRBV7-2 and TRBJ2-7; tentatively, D is TRBD2 (6 bases). Germline CDR1 is SGHTA and CDR2 is FQGNSA. Trimming pared 0 bases from V and 5 bases from J, leaving 11 bases between. The CDR3 is 14 amino acids. The CDR3 DNA follows: TGTGCCAGCAGCTTAGCACGGGAGAGAAACGAGCAGTACTTC. As protein: CASSLARERNEQYF.

The rearrangement uses TRBV29-1 and TRBJ2-1, with TRBD1 matching 8 bases. There are 15 residues in the CDR3. Germline lookup yields CDR1 SQVTM and CDR2 ANQGSEA. The V segment lost 4 bases and the J segment 0 bases; nucleotides outside the gene matches: 5. CDR3 in DNA: TGCAGCGTTGCAGCAGGGGGCATCTCCTACAATGAGCAGTTCTTC. It is translated as CSVAAGGISYNEQFF.

There are a few counts of this clonotype. The J gene is TRBJ2-5, the V gene TRBV20-1, with 8 bases matching TRBD2. CDR1 and CDR2 from the germline V gene are DFQATT and SNEGSKA (reference sequence). The CDR3 consists of 14 residues. The junction had 6 bases not matched to a gene; V was cut back by 4 bases and J by 2 bases. CDR3 protein: CSAIQGLAQETQYF. In DNA form, the CDR3 reads TGCAGTGCTATACAAGGACTAGCACAAGAGACCCAGTACTTC.

The DNA for the CDR3 is TGCAGTGCTAGAAACCAATACGACTTAGCGTTGCCAGGCGAGCAGTACTTC. Amino acids: CSARNQYDLALPGEQYF. This chain uses TRBV20-1 with TRBJ2-7, with D perhaps TRBD2 (5 bases). Trimming took 2 bases from V and 6 from J, leaving 26 bases between them. This CDR3 has 17 amino acids. The V gene's germline CDR1 is DFQATT and CDR2 SNEGSKA (reference sequence).

In its sample, this clonotype was seen a few times. The chain combines TRBV7-2 with TRBJ1-1; D remains ambiguous. The CDR3 has 13 amino acids. Looked up from germline, CDR1 is SGHTA and CDR2 is FQGNSA. The V gene lost 10 bases and the J gene lost 1 base, with 13 bases spanning the gap. The DNA for the CDR3 is TGTGCCACCGCACTGACGGGGAACACTGAAGCTTTCTTT. Its protein product is CATALTGNTEAFF.

The genes are TRBV10-3 and TRBJ2-2; maybe TRBD1 (5 bases). The CDR3 has 16 amino acids. Trimming removed 9 bases at V and 5 bases at J, with 22 bases between. Germline loops: CDR1 ENHRY, CDR2 SYGVKD. The CDR3 region has the DNA TGTGCCATGTATCTCGCAATATCAGGGAAAACCGGGGAGCTGTTTTTT. The encoded protein is CAMYLAISGKTGELFF.

CDR3 loop: CASDSARLASDTQYF. The CDR3 nucleotides are TGTGCCAGCGATAGCGCGCGACTAGCGTCTGATACGCAGTATTTT. This chain joins TRBV28 and TRBJ2-3; 8 positions agree with TRBD2. J gave up 6 bases and V 8 bases, and 13 bases lay outside the gene matches. This CDR3 is 15 amino acids long. From germline, CDR1 is MDHEN and CDR2 SYDVKM. The complete variable domain, with remaining parts taken from reference TRBV28 and TRBJ2-3, reads DVKVTQSSRYLVKRTGEKVFLECVQDMDHENMFWYRQDPGLGLRLIYFSYDVKMKEKGDIPEGYSVSREKKERFSLILESASTNQTSMYLCASDSARLASDTQYFGPGTRLTVL.

In its sample, this clonotype was seen a few times. This chain links TRBV6-1 with TRBJ1-5; D ambiguous. Germline loops: CDR1 MNHNS, CDR2 SASEGT. V gave up 7 bases and J gave up 6 bases, with 16 bases separating them. The CDR3 consists of 14 residues. This CDR3 reads CASNPQMVSQPQHF. DNA of the CDR3: TGTGCCAGCAATCCACAGATGGTTAGTCAGCCCCAGCATTTT.

Concerning this clonotype itself: One end of the junction does not line up with germline, which may come from a read error. The V gene is TRBV19, the J gene TRBJ2-7, with 14 bases that match TRBD2. This CDR3 has 16 amino acids. Germline CDR1 LNHDA, CDR2 SQIVND (reference sequence). The CDR3 spells CASSRTSGGTWKEQCF. The DNA for the CDR3 is TGTGCCAGTAGTCGGACTAGCGGGGGGACGTGGAAGGAGCAGTGCTTC.

This clonotype was picked up a small number of times. The V and J genes are TRBV29-1 and TRBJ2-3; D is undetermined. Germline CDR1 and CDR2: SQVTM and ANQGSEA. Trimming removed 0 bases from V and 5 bases from J, with 6 bases in between. CDR3 length: 12 amino acids. CDR3 nucleotide sequence: TGCAGCGTTGAAGATCAAGGAGATACGCAGTATTTT. It encodes CSVEDQGDTQYF.

This chain links TRBV19 with TRBJ2-5, with unresolved D. The V and J ends lost 6 bases and 2 bases respectively, with 13 bases between them. CDR1 and CDR2 from the germline V gene are LNHDA and SQIVND (reference sequence). CDR3 size: 14 residues. This CDR3 is CASRAVDRQETQYF. The CDR3 DNA reads as TGTGCCAGTAGAGCCGTTGATAGGCAAGAGACCCAGTACTTC.

This clonotype was detected many times. The V gene is TRBV9, the J gene TRBJ1-2, with 7 nucleotides matching TRBD1. The CDR3 totals 15 residues. Germline values: CDR1 SGDLS, CDR2 YYNGEE. The ends lost 2 bases at V and 4 bases at J; junction bases unmatched: 8. The CDR3 nucleotides are TGTGCCAGCAGCGTGAATACAGGGGCTCGCTATGGCTACACCTTC. Its protein is CASSVNTGARYGYTF. Variable domain in full (rest from reference TRBV9 and TRBJ1-2): DSGVTQTPKHLITATGQRVTLRCSPRSGDLSVYWYQQSLDQGLQFLIQYYNGEERAKGNILERFSAQQFPDLHSELNLSSLELGDSALYFCASSVNTGARYGYTFGSGTRLTVV.

The genes are TRBV5-4 and TRBJ2-5; 9 bases fit TRBD2. The germline V gene encodes CDR1 SGHNT and CDR2 YYREEE (reference sequence). V gave up 0 bases and J gave up 4 bases; unmatched junction bases: 7. The length of the CDR3 is 16 residues. The CDR3 DNA sequence: TGTGCCAGCAGCTTGGCCTTAGCGGGAGAACGAGAGACCCAGTACTTC. Translation gives CASSLALAGERETQYF.

This clonotype was observed many times. V usage is TRBV7-9 and J usage is TRBJ2-1; D may be TRBD1 (5 bases). The germline V gene has CDR1 SEHNR and CDR2 FQNEAQ (reference sequence). Trimming left V 4 bases short and J 5 bases short, with 12 bases between. The CDR3 spans 14 residues. CDR3 protein: CASSYQGQDNEQFF. The CDR3, as DNA: TGTGCCAGCAGCTACCAAGGACAAGACAATGAGCAGTTCTTC.

This clonotype was observed a handful of times. The chain recombines TRBV29-1 with TRBJ2-5; 9 bases agree with TRBD2. The CDR3 consists of 14 residues. The J segment lost 1 base and the V segment lost 4 bases, leaving 4 bases of the junction unmatched. CDR1 SQVTM and CDR2 ANQGSEA come from the germline V gene. The CDR3 nucleotides read TGCAGCGTTGTGCTAGCGGGGAGCCAAGAGACCCAGTACTTC. It translates to CSVVLAGSQETQYF. Full variable domain (missing parts from reference TRBV29-1 and TRBJ2-5): SAVISQKPSRDICQRGTSLTIQCQVDSQVTMMFWYRQQPGQSLTLIATANQGSEATYESGFVIDKFPISRPNLTFSTLTVSNMSPEDSSIYLCSVVLAGSQETQYFGPGTRLLVL.

In this sample, this clonotype turned up many times. This chain connects TRBV29-1 to TRBJ1-1; 8 positions agree with TRBD1. The CDR3 is made up of 13 amino acids. CDR1 is SQVTM, CDR2 ANQGSEA, per germline. Trimming removed 1 base from V and 4 bases from J; junction bases left unmatched: 2. The chain's CDR3 is CSVEGQGSTEAFF. The CDR3 coding sequence is TGCAGCGTTGAAGGACAGGGGAGCACTGAAGCTTTCTTT. Using reference TRBV29-1 and TRBJ1-1 for the parts outside the CDR3, the full variable domain is SAVISQKPSRDICQRGTSLTIQCQVDSQVTMMFWYRQQPGQSLTLIATANQGSEATYESGFVIDKFPISRPNLTFSTLTVSNMSPEDSSIYLCSVEGQGSTEAFFGQGTRLTVV.

This clonotype was picked up many times. V and J are TRBV9 and TRBJ2-3; D gene unclear. V was shortened by 5 bases and J by 0 bases, with 4 bases between the two germline ends. Germline CDR1 reads SGDLS; CDR2 reads YYNGEE. The CDR3 contains 12 residues. The CDR3 coding sequence is TGTGCCAGCAGTGGGAGCACAGATACGCAGTATTTT. It translates to CASSGSTDTQYF.

Worth noting for this clonotype: A read error may account for a junction end that differs from germline. This rearrangement joins TRBV7-6 to TRBJ2-6; 14 bases are a match to TRBD2. This CDR3 contains 19 residues. Germline CDR1 reads SGHVS; CDR2 reads FNYEAQ. The CDR3 region is CASSPGLAGGPSGANVLTF. The CDR3 DNA is TGTGCTAGCAGCCCCGGACTAGCGGGAGGTCCATCTGGGGCCAACGTCCTGACTTTC.

This clonotype showed up many times. The V call is TRBV10-3, the J call TRBJ1-1, with D possibly being TRBD1 (6 bases). CDR1 is ENHRY, CDR2 SYGVKD, per germline. CDR3 length: 15 residues. Trimming took off 2 bases at V and 4 bases at J, with 14 bases between the two ends. The CDR3 spells CAISEGGGVGTEAFF. In DNA form, the CDR3 reads TGTGCCATCAGTGAGGGTGGGGGCGTCGGCACTGAAGCTTTCTTT.

CDR3 sequence: CATSRVEQGRTEAFF. CDR3 DNA sequence: TGTGCCACCAGCAGAGTTGAACAGGGAAGGACTGAAGCTTTCTTT. The chain joins TRBV15 to TRBJ1-1; possibly TRBD1 for D (6 bases). The CDR3 has 15 amino acids. Germline assignment: CDR1 LNHNV and CDR2 YYDKDF (reference sequence). The V end was cut by 1 base, the J end by 5 bases, with 14 bases between.